Sequencing of this T cell receptor beta chain was carried out in a study of blood T cells in healthy people across ages. A J-beta primer mix and a sample-barcoded 5' primer were used in a second PCR of roughly 6 to 12 cycles. Every cDNA molecule bore a tag from a template-switch adaptor containing 12 random nucleotides. One entry per CDR3 protein, called by TCRdb with MiXCR from the 5' RACE reads. The data contain 1.8 million or so distinct CDR3 sequences, approximately 40% of them seen just once; the ten biggest clones take up about 21%. In this sample, this clonotype turned up a few times. CDR3 size: 13 residues. Trimming cost V 4 bases and J 2 bases, with 9 bases left between them. The V gene's germline CDR1 is SEHNR and CDR2 FQNEAQ (reference sequence).

The sequence was collected from a human donor in good health. The sequenced sample was blood. V is TRBV7-9 and J is TRBJ2-7, with D possibly matching TRBD2 (6 bases). The CDR3 DNA is TGTGCCAGCAGCTCACCGGGGGCCTACGAGCAGTACTTC. Its protein is CASSSPGAYEQYF.